This passage covers 3 T cell receptor beta chains from one sample sequenced in a study of identical twins (dated by TCRdb to the mid-2010s). Receptors were amplified or captured by 5' RACE. The reads were generated on an Illumina HiSeq 2000. TCRdb applied fastp at Q25 and MiXCR to the public reads, then kept only in-frame beta chains. Each CDR3 protein gets just one entry, which takes the most common genes and DNA from the rows behind it. This sample lists some 240,000 distinct CDR3 sequences; about 10% were detected once. Less than 12% of the sample is in the top ten clones. The specimen sequenced was memory T cells sorted from blood. In the paper's terms, the cell subset or site label means: CD45RO+ enriched T cells. These receptors came from a man aged 50 to 59 in good health.

This clonotype was recorded many times. This rearrangement joins TRBV5-1 to TRBJ2-7; 7 bases are shared with TRBD1. Germline V lookup: CDR1 SGHRS, CDR2 YFSETQ. Trimming at V came to 4 bases and at J to 3 bases, leaving 4 bases not matched to a gene. CDR3 size: 13 residues. The CDR3 coding sequence is TGCGCCAGCAGCACGGGACAGAGCTACGAGCAGTACTTC. As protein: CASSTGQSYEQYF.

This clonotype turned up a few times. CDR3 in amino acids: CASSLDGLVSDTQYF. CDR3 DNA: TGTGCCAGCAGCTTAGACGGACTAGTATCAGATACGCAGTATTTT. The chain uses TRBV7-2 and TRBJ2-3, with TRBD2 identical over 7 bases. This CDR3 has 15 residues. V shed 1 base, J shed 4 bases, and the junction held 5 bases outside the gene matches. In germline, CDR1 is SGHTA, CDR2 FQGNSA.

This clonotype came up many times. The chain employs TRBV29-1 and TRBJ1-4; possibly TRBD1 for D (6 bases). The V end lost 7 bases, the J end lost 3 bases, and 18 bases lay between the germline ends. This CDR3 is built from 15 residues. The germline V gene encodes CDR1 SQVTM and CDR2 ANQGSEA. CDR3 amino acids: CSATGTAGANEKLFF. Written as DNA, the CDR3 is TGCAGCGCGACTGGGACCGCAGGGGCTAATGAAAAACTGTTTTTT.